This T cell receptor (beta chain) came from a study of blood T cell repertoires in COVID-19. Study context: The study drew acute and convalescent COVID-19 samples from the United States, Italy and Spain.

Repertoires were generated with immunoSEQ multiplex PCR, while TCRdb's copy carries only in-frame clones and drops some. The table has some 320,000 clones, about 85% seen once. Trimming took off 0 bases at V and 2 bases at J, with 9 bases between the two ends. CDR1 SGHAT and CDR2 FQNNGV come from the germline V gene. This CDR3 has 15 residues. The sequenced material came from PBMCs or T cells enriched from blood (not recorded which). This chain uses TRBV11-2 with TRBJ2-3; D uncertain. The TCR sequence derives from a woman in her twenties or thirties who had been exposed to COVID-19. CDR3 DNA sequence: TGTGCCAGCAGCTTAGATCGCGGCTACACAGATACGCAGTATTTT. Translated, it gives CASSLDRGYTDTQYF.